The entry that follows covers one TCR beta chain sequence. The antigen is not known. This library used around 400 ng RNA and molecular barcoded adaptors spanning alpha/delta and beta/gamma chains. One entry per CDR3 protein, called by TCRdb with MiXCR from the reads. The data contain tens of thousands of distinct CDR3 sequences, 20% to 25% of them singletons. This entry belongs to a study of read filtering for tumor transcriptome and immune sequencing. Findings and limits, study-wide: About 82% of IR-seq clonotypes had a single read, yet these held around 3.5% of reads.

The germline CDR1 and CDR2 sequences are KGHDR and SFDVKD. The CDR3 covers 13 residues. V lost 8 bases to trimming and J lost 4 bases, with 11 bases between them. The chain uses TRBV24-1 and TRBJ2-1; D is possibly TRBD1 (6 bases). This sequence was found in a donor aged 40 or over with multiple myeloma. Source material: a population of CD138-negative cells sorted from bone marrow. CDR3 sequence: CATIGTNYNEQFF. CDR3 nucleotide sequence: TGTGCCACCATCGGGACAAATTACAATGAGCAGTTCTTC.